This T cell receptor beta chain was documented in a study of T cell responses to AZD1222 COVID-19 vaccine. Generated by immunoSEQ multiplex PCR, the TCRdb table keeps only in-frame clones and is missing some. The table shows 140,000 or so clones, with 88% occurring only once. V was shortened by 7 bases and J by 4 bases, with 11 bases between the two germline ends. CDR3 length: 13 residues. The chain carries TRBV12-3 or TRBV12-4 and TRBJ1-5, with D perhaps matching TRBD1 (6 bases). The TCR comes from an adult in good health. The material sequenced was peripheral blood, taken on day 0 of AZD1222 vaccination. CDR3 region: CASTLGGNQPQHF. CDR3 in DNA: TGTGCCAGCACCCTAGGGGGAAATCAGCCCCAGCATTTT.